These T cell receptor beta chains were read from a single sample in a study of T cell responses to AZD1222 COVID-19 vaccine. The repertoire was sequenced with immunoSEQ multiplex PCR; TCRdb's copy has only in-frame clones and lacks some. The data hold over 100,000 clones, with approximately 91% observed a single time. The sample in question was peripheral blood, obtained 28 days after the second AZD1222 dose. The receptors shown here come from an adult who received the AZD1222 COVID-19 vaccine. CDR3s include the opening cysteine and the closing phenylalanine or tryptophan. Size tells how often a clone was seen (once, few, many) or the class of an expanded clone, and some rows leave it out.

- TRBJ1-1 TRBV7-8 CASSLGVGVNTEAFF
- TRBJ2-7 TRBV5-1 CASSAGMRAEQYF
- TRBJ1-1 TRBV25-1 CASRGVGANTEAFF
few TRBJ2-3 TRBV6-1 CASSETQPTGTSSKNTQYF
once TRBJ1-4 TRBV2 CASRKDGWGSLF
once TRBJ1-3 TRBV19 CASGSQGNSGNTIYF
- TRBJ2-7 TRBV28 CASRLQGDYEQYF
- TRBJ1-6 TRBV10-3 CASRGLWDSPLHF
- TRBJ1-5 TRBV2 CASSWGARGSNQPQHF
- TRBJ1-2 TRBV11-2 CASSLEPGVGGYTF
- TRBJ2-1 TRBV2 CASRRRGSSYNEQFF
- TRBJ1-2 TRBV6-5 CASSYSMLRGRSGYTF
- TRBJ1-2 TRBV5-6 CASSLALGNYGYTF
- TRBJ1-2 TRBV7-9 CASSLGPGRGVDGYTF
once TRBJ2-5 TRBV6-1 CASSDRGLKTQYF
- TRBJ1-1 TRBV7-3 CASSQANTEAFF
- TRBJ2-4 TRBV5-4 CASSSRSKNIQYF